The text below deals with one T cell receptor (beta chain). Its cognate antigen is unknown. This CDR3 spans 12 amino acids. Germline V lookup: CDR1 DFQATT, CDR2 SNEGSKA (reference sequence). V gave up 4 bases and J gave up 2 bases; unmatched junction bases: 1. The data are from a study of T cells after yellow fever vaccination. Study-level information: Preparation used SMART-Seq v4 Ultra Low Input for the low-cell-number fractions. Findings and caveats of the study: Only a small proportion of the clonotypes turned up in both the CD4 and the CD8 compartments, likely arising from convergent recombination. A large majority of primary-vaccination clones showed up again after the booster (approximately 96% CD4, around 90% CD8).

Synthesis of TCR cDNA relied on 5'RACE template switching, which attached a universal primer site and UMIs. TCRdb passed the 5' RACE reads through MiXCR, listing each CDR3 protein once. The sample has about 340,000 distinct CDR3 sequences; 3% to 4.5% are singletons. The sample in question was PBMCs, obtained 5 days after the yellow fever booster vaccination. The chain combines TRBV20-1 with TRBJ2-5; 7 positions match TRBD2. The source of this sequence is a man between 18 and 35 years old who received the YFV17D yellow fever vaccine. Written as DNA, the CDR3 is TGCAGTGCTACGCGGGGGCAAGAGACCCAGTACTTC. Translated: CSATRGQETQYF.